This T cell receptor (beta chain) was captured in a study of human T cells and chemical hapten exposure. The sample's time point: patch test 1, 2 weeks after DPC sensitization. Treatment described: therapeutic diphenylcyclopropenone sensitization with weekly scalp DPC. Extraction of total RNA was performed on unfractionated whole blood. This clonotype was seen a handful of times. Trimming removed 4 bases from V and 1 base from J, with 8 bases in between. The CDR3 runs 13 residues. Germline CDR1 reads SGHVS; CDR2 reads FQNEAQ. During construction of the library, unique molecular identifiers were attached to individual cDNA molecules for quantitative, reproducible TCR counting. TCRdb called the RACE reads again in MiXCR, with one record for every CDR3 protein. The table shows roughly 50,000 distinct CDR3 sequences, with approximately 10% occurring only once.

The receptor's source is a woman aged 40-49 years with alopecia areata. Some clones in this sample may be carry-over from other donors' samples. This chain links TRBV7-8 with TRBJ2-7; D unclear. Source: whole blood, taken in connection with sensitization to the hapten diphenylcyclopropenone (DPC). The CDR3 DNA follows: TGTGCCAGCAGCTCGGACCCATCCTACGAGCAGTACTTC. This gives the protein CASSSDPSYEQYF. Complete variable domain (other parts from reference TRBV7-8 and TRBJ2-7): GAGVSQSPRYKVAKRGQDVALRCDPISGHVSLFWYQQALGQGPEFLTYFQNEAQLDKSGLPSDRFFAERPEGSVSTLKIQRTQQEDSAVYLCASSSDPSYEQYFGPGTRLTVT.